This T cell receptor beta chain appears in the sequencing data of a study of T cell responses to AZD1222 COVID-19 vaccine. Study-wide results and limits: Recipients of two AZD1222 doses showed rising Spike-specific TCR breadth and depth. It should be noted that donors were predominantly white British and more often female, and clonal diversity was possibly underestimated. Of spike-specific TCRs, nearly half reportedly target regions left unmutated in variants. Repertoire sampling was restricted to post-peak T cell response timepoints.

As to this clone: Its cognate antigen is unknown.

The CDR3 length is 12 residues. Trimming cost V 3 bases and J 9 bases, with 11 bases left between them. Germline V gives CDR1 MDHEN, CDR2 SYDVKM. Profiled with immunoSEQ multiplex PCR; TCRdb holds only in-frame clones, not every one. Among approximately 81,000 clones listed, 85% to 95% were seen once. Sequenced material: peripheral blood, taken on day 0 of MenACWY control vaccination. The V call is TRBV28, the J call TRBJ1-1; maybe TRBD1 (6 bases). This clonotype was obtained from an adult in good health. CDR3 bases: TGTGCCAGCAGTTTTATCGGGGGCCAAGCTTTCTTT. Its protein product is CASSFIGGQAFF.